One and the same sample provided the 16 T cell receptor beta chains below, sequenced in a study of blood T cells in healthy people across ages. PCR was performed a second time for roughly 7 to 11 cycles using a sample-barcoded 5' primer and a J-beta primer mix. TCRdb used MiXCR to reprocess the 5' RACE reads, holding one entry per CDR3 protein. The table records 1.4 million or so distinct CDR3 sequences, less than 45% of them present only once. Sample: blood. These receptors were collected from a young woman in good health.

This chain connects TRBV7-9 to TRBJ2-3; D is perhaps TRBD1 or TRBD2 (5 bases each). Germline V lookup: CDR1 SEHNR, CDR2 FQNEAQ (reference sequence). V was pared by 2 bases and J by 4 bases, with 13 bases between. The CDR3 totals 15 residues. CDR3 sequence reads: CASSLFRGTADTQYF. DNA for the CDR3: TGTGCCAGCAGCTTATTTCGTGGGACCGCAGATACGCAGTATTTT.

The rearrangement uses TRBV4-3 and TRBJ1-2; D is ambiguous. CDR1 LGHNA and CDR2 YSLEER come from the germline V gene. The CDR3 length is 16 residues. The V end was cut by 2 bases, the J end by 4 bases, with 17 bases between. The CDR3 sequence: CASSQSNLALGYGYTF. CDR3 sequence (DNA): TGCGCCAGCAGCCAATCCAACTTAGCACTGGGCTATGGCTACACCTTC.

The V and J genes are TRBV7-9 and TRBJ2-3; D remains unclear. V was clipped by 8 bases and J by 0 bases, with 9 bases between them. This CDR3 is 13 amino acids long. Germline V gives CDR1 SEHNR, CDR2 FQNEAQ (reference sequence). CDR3 protein: CASVRLSTDTQYF. The CDR3 DNA reads as TGTGCCAGCGTCAGACTGAGCACAGATACGCAGTATTTT.

This CDR3 is CASSSDRVVTEAFF. In nucleotides, the CDR3 is TGTGCCAGCAGCTCGGACAGGGTGGTCACTGAAGCTTTCTTT. The gene calls are TRBV7-2 and TRBJ1-1; 8 positions match TRBD1. The CDR3 covers 14 residues. Germline values: CDR1 SGHTA, CDR2 FQGNSA. The trim removed 4 bases at V and 4 bases at J, leaving 5 bases unmatched. Looking up the rest from reference TRBV7-2 and TRBJ1-1 gives the full variable domain: GAGVSQSPSNKVTEKGKDVELRCDPISGHTALYWYRQSLGQGLEFLIYFQGNSAPDKSGLPSDRFSAERTGGSVSTLTIQRTQQEDSAVYLCASSSDRVVTEAFFGQGTRLTVV.

The V call is TRBV7-9, the J call TRBJ2-1; D may be TRBD2 (6 bases). The DNA matches TRBJ2-7 better at its end, which makes the J call doubtful. Germline CDR1 SEHNR, CDR2 FQNEAQ (reference sequence). The CDR3 is 17 residues long. In DNA, the CDR3 is TGTGCCAGCAGCCCCCTTGGGACTTCGACGCTTTACAATGAGCAGTACTTC. It specifies CASSPLGTSTLYNEQYF.

The chain joins TRBV6-1 to TRBJ1-1; D call uncertain. This CDR3 is 12 amino acids long. Trimming took off 8 bases at V and 0 bases at J, with 7 bases between the two ends. Germline lookup yields CDR1 MNHNS and CDR2 SASEGT. The CDR3 sequence: CASGDMNTEAFF. In DNA form, the CDR3 reads TGTGCCAGCGGCGACATGAACACTGAAGCTTTCTTT.

This clonotype was observed a handful of times. The CDR3 nucleotides read TGCAGTGCTAGAGATAAGCGGGGCCTCACAGATACGCAGTATTTT. Translated: CSARDKRGLTDTQYF. This chain uses TRBV20-1 with TRBJ2-3, with 7 positions matching TRBD2. The CDR3 length is 15 residues. The ends lost 0 bases at V and 2 bases at J; junction bases unmatched: 5. The germline V gene encodes CDR1 DFQATT and CDR2 SNEGSKA (reference sequence).

The chain links TRBV7-2 to TRBJ2-7; 11 bases line up with TRBD1. CDR1 is SGHTA, CDR2 FQGNSA, per germline. The CDR3 sequence is 16 residues long. Trimming took 2 bases from V and 3 from J; bases not matched to a gene: 6. CDR3 coding DNA: TGTGCCAGCAGCTTACAGACCGGGACAGGGGGCTACGAGCAGTACTTC. Amino acid sequence: CASSLQTGTGGYEQYF.

V gene TRBV6-1 combines with J gene TRBJ1-5, with a tentative D call TRBD1 (6 bases). Germline lookup yields CDR1 MNHNS and CDR2 SASEGT. The CDR3 consists of 15 residues. V was clipped by 1 base and J by 5 bases, with 12 bases between them. CDR3: CASSEDGQPDQPQHF. The CDR3 region has the DNA TGTGCCAGCAGTGAAGACGGACAGCCCGATCAGCCCCAGCATTTT.

V is TRBV29-1 and J is TRBJ2-7; tentative D call: TRBD2 (5 bases). The CDR3 length is 12 residues. The V gene's germline CDR1 is SQVTM and CDR2 ANQGSEA. V dropped 6 bases and J dropped 3 bases, with 12 bases sitting between them. Written as DNA, the CDR3 is TGCAGCGTCTCGAGGGCTAGCTACGAGCAGTACTTC. Translating it yields CSVSRASYEQYF.

This chain uses TRBV5-1 with TRBJ2-2; 11 bases match TRBD2. CDR3 length: 16 residues. The V and J ends lost 7 bases and 5 bases, in that order; junction bases with no gene match: 10. From germline, CDR1 is SGHRS and CDR2 YFSETQ. CDR3 in amino acids: CASRTSGSGWTGELFF. The CDR3 DNA reads as TGCGCCAGCCGGACTAGCGGGTCTGGCTGGACCGGGGAGCTGTTTTTT.

The chain links TRBV27 to TRBJ2-5, with TRBD2 identical over 14 bases. Germline V CDR1 and CDR2: MNHEY, SMNVEV (reference sequence). V was pared by 4 bases and J by 11 bases, with 18 bases of the junction left unmatched. The CDR3 spans 18 residues. CDR3 region: CASSSPGLAGVSYNEQYF. The CDR3 DNA reads as TGTGCCAGCAGTTCGCCGGGACTAGCGGGAGTATCCTACAATGAGCAGTACTTC.

The rearrangement joins TRBV4-3 to TRBJ2-7; 11 bases line up with TRBD2. Per the germline V gene, CDR1 is LGHNA and CDR2 is YSLEER. The length of the CDR3 is 16 residues. V trimming: 0 bases; J trimming: 2 bases; junction bases outside the gene matches: 3. Here the CDR3 reads CASSQDRGLAAYEQYF. CDR3 in DNA: TGCGCCAGCAGCCAAGATCGGGGACTAGCGGCCTACGAGCAGTACTTC.

The chain's CDR3 is CASSTRAGVGQPQHF. The CDR3 bases are TGTGCCAGCAGCACCCGGGCCGGGGTCGGTCAGCCCCAGCATTTT. The J gene is TRBJ1-5, the V gene TRBV7-2; D not certain. Germline lookup yields CDR1 SGHTA and CDR2 FQGNSA. V was pared by 5 bases and J by 6 bases, with 17 bases between. CDR3 size: 15 residues.

The rearrangement links TRBV20-1 to TRBJ2-3; TRBD1 agrees at 9 bases. Germline V lookup: CDR1 DFQATT, CDR2 SNEGSKA (reference sequence). After removal of 5 bases from V and 5 bases from J, the junction contained 11 bases not matched to a gene. The CDR3 sequence is 15 residues long. This CDR3 is CSARAGQGTGDTQYF. DNA of the CDR3: TGCAGTGCTCGGGCAGGACAGGGGACGGGAGATACGCAGTATTTT.

The gene calls are TRBV7-2 and TRBJ2-7, with D perhaps TRBD2 (6 bases). V lost 5 bases to trimming and J lost 2 bases, with 16 bases between them. Germline CDR1 is SGHTA and CDR2 is FQGNSA. CDR3 length equals 15 residues. The CDR3, as DNA: TGTGCCAGCAGCCGCGGGACGGCACTCCCCTACGAGCAGTACTTC. Translated: CASSRGTALPYEQYF.